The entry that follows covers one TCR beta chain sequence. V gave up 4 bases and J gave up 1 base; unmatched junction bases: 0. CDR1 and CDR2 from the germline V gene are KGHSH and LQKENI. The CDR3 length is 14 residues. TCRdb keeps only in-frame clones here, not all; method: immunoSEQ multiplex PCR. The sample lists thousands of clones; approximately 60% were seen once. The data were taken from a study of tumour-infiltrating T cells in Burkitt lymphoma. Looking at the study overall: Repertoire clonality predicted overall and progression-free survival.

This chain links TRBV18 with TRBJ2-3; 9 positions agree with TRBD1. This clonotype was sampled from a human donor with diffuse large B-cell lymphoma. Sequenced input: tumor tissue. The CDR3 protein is CASSRQGGTDTQYF. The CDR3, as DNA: TGTGCCAGCTCACGACAGGGGGGCACAGATACGCAGTATTTT.